This T cell receptor (beta chain) was sequenced during a study of cytomegalovirus exposure and HLA in healthy donors. The PCR contained 60 Vbeta and 13 Jbeta primers. This table comes from immunoSEQ multiplex PCR, and its TCRdb copy is limited to in-frame clones, with some not included. The sample lists 150,000 to 200,000 clones, almost 85% occurring once. The trim removed 5 bases at V and 4 bases at J, leaving 5 bases unmatched. The CDR3 is 15 residues long. In germline, CDR1 is SGHRS, CDR2 YFSETQ. This sequence was found in a woman in her forties or fifties in good health and CMV-seronegative. The chain is built from TRBV5-1 and TRBJ2-1; 11 bases are a match to TRBD2. Specimen: PBMCs. CDR3 in amino acids: CASSLAGGRYNEQFF. In DNA form, the CDR3 reads TGCGCCAGCAGTCTAGCGGGAGGACGTTACAATGAGCAGTTCTTC.